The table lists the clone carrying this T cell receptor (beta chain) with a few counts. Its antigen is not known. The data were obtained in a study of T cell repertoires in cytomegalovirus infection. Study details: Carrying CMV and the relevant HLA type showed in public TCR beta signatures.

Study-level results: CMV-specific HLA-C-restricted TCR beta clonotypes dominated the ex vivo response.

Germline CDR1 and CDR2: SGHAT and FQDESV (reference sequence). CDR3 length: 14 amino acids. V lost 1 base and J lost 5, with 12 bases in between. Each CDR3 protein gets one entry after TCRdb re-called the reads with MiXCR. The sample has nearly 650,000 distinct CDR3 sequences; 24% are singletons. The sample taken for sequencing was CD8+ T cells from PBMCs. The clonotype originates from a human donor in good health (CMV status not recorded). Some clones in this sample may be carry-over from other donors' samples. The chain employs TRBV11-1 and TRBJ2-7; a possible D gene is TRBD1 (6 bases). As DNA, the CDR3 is TGTGCCAGCAGCTTAGATGCAGGGGACGACGAGCAGTACTTC. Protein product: CASSLDAGDDEQYF. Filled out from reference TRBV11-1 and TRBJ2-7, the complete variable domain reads EAEVAQSPRYKITEKSQAVAFWCDPISGHATLYWYRQILGQGPELLVQFQDESVVDDSQLPKDRFSAERLKGVDSTLKIQPAELGDSAMYLCASSLDAGDDEQYFGPGTRLTVT.